The 19 T cell receptor beta chains listed next were all sequenced from one sample in a study of vaccination and CD4 T cells after COVID-19 (dated by TCRdb to 2022 to 2024). For these receptors, no antigen is known. Libraries came from PCR. Instrument used: Illumina iSeq 100. DNA from cultured CD4+ T cells was subjected to TCR sequencing with the Oncomine TCR Beta short-read assay at the Johns Hopkins FTIC core. In TCRdb, the public reads were trimmed at Q25 with fastp and aligned with MiXCR, with productive beta chains retained. CDR3 protein duplicates are merged, each entry listing the most common genes and DNA. This sample lists fewer than 10,000 distinct CDR3 sequences; about 52% were detected once. The top ten clones comprise 15% to 20% of the sample. According to the study, the label for this sample's treatment or condition signals: roughly 10-day PBMC culture with coronavirus spike peptide pools or control peptides (ViraFEST assay).

Sequencing was carried out using CD4+ T cells from blood, cultured in vitro. These receptor sequences come from a human donor who had recovered from COVID-19.

The chain employs TRBV7-9 and TRBJ1-1; possible D gene TRBD1, 6 bases. Germline CDR1 reads SEHNR; CDR2 reads FQNEAQ (reference sequence). With 1 base removed from V and 4 bases from J, the gap between germline ends came to 16 bases. This CDR3 is built from 16 residues. CDR3 coding DNA: TGTGCCAGCAGCTTAGTTGGGACACCTGAGGCCACTGAAGCTTTCTTT. As protein: CASSLVGTPEATEAFF.

V usage is TRBV7-2 and J usage is TRBJ1-2; no reliable D call. Per germline, CDR1 SGHTA and CDR2 FQGNSA. Trimming removed 1 base from V and 4 bases from J, with 7 bases in between. CDR3 length: 13 residues. In DNA form, the CDR3 reads TGTGCCAGCAGCTTAGACCCCGGCTATGGCTACACCTTC. Its translation is CASSLDPGYGYTF.

This clonotype was found once. V usage is TRBV27 and J usage is TRBJ2-7; 9 bases are shared with TRBD1. The CDR3 totals 14 residues. J gave up 3 bases and V 6 bases, and 6 bases lay outside the gene matches. Germline CDR1 is MNHEY and CDR2 is SMNVEV (reference sequence). CDR3 in DNA: TGTGCCAGCAGACCGGACAGGGGCTACTACGAGCAGTACTTC. Protein product: CASRPDRGYYEQYF.

Only a few counts were recorded for this clonotype. V is TRBV20-1 and J is TRBJ1-3; no definite D call. The V end lost 0 bases, the J end lost 9 bases, and 15 bases lay between the germline ends. This CDR3 has 14 residues. The germline V gene encodes CDR1 DFQATT and CDR2 SNEGSKA (reference sequence). CDR3 protein: CSARDRVGRSTIYF. CDR3 DNA: TGCAGTGCTAGAGATCGGGTGGGCAGGAGCACCATATATTTT.

CDR3 DNA sequence: TGTGCCAGCAGATCTCTAGGGAGCTATGGCTACACCTTC. This encodes CASRSLGSYGYTF. The V call is TRBV6-1, the J call TRBJ1-2; D not certain. Per the germline V gene, CDR1 is MNHNS and CDR2 is SASEGT. With 6 bases removed from V and 4 bases from J, the gap between germline ends came to 12 bases. CDR3 length equals 13 residues.

Points on this clonotype: At one boundary the junction diverges from the germline segment, which might be a read error. CDR3 protein: CAIREQGGNTEAFF. The CDR3 DNA follows: TGTGCCATCCGTGAACAAGGGGGGAACACTGAAGCTTTCTTT. This chain links TRBV10-3 with TRBJ1-1; D perhaps matches TRBD1 (6 bases). Germline V gives CDR1 ENHRY, CDR2 SYGVKD. The CDR3 loop spans 14 amino acids.

A few counts support this clonotype. The chain combines TRBV15 with TRBJ2-2; unclear D gene. The germline V gene encodes CDR1 LNHNV and CDR2 YYDKDF (reference sequence). The CDR3 covers 14 residues. V was cut by 3 bases and J by 1 base, with 6 bases left in between. CDR3 loop: CATSRQRNTGELFF. CDR3 in DNA: TGTGCCACCAGCAGGCAGCGGAACACCGGGGAGCTGTTTTTT. Combining the CDR3 with reference TRBV15 and TRBJ2-2 gives the whole variable domain DAMVIQNPRYQVTQFGKPVTLSCSQTLNHNVMYWYQQKSSQAPKLLFHYYDKDFNNEADTPDNFQSRRPNTSFCFLDIRSPGLGDTAMYLCATSRQRNTGELFFGEGSRLTVL.

The rearrangement uses TRBV20-1 and TRBJ1-5, with D perhaps TRBD1 (6 bases). CDR3 length equals 16 residues. V lost 2 bases to trimming and J lost 4 bases, with 18 bases between them. Germline V gene lookup returns CDR1 DFQATT and CDR2 SNEGSKA (reference sequence). CDR3 in amino acids: CSARIAGVSGNQPQHF. The CDR3 nucleotides are TGCAGTGCTAGAATTGCAGGGGTGAGTGGGAATCAGCCCCAGCATTTT.

The rearrangement links TRBV12-3 or TRBV12-4 to TRBJ1-6; possible D gene TRBD1, 6 bases. CDR3 length: 14 amino acids. V shed 2 bases and J shed 6 bases, with 8 bases lying between them. DNA for the CDR3: TGTGCCAGCAGTTTAAGGGGGATTAATTCACCCCTCCACTTT. Protein: CASSLRGINSPLHF.

The chain is built from TRBV28 and TRBJ1-1, with D perhaps matching TRBD1 (6 bases). The germline V and J ends were trimmed by 4 bases and 2 bases, with 14 bases remaining between them. The V gene's germline CDR1 is MDHEN and CDR2 SYDVKM. The length of the CDR3 is 15 residues. CDR3 sequence: CASSSLGGGNTEAFF. For the CDR3, the DNA is TGTGCCAGCAGTTCCTTGGGAGGGGGTAACACTGAAGCTTTCTTT.

J is TRBJ1-1 and V is TRBV6-1; 8 positions match TRBD1. With 7 bases clipped from V and 7 bases from J, the junction kept 11 bases outside the gene matches. The CDR3 length is 14 residues. Germline CDR1 and CDR2: MNHNS and SASEGT. The CDR3 nucleotides are TGTGCCAGCACTGTGGACAGGGTGGCAGGTGAAGCTTTCTTT. Its protein is CASTVDRVAGEAFF.

J is TRBJ2-3 and V is TRBV19; 7 bases fit TRBD2. CDR1 is LNHDA and CDR2 is SQIVND in the germline V gene (reference sequence). Trimming removed 7 bases from V and 2 bases from J; junction bases left unmatched: 9. The CDR3 spans 15 residues. Here the CDR3 DNA reads TGTGCCAGTATGTCTAGCGGCGACTCCACAGATACGCAGTATTTT. Residues: CASMSSGDSTDTQYF.

The gene calls are TRBV19 and TRBJ1-1; unclear D gene. Deletions cut 5 bases from V and 0 bases from J, with 13 bases between. Germline CDR1 LNHDA, CDR2 SQIVND (reference sequence). CDR3 length equals 15 residues. Here the CDR3 DNA reads TGTGCCAGTAGTCCGGCGACCAACCTGAACACTGAAGCTTTCTTT. Residues: CASSPATNLNTEAFF. Supplemented by reference TRBV19 and TRBJ1-1, the full variable domain reads DGGITQSPKYLFRKEGQNVTLSCEQNLNHDAMYWYRQDPGQGLRLIYYSQIVNDFQKGDIAEGYSVSREKKESFPLTVTSAQKNPTAFYLCASSPATNLNTEAFFGQGTRLTVV.

The gene calls are TRBV6-1 and TRBJ2-1, with 7 bases fitting TRBD1. The germline gives CDR1 MNHNS, CDR2 SASEGT. This CDR3 is 13 amino acids long. J was trimmed by 3 bases and V by 6 bases; bases with no gene match: 2. The CDR3 loop reads CASSRTGYNEQFF. DNA for the CDR3: TGTGCCAGCAGCCGGACAGGCTACAATGAGCAGTTCTTC.

The chain joins TRBV11-3 to TRBJ1-1; D is unresolved. CDR1 is SGHNT and CDR2 is YENEEA in the germline V gene. The CDR3 sequence is 13 residues long. V was clipped by 1 base and J by 8 bases, with 11 bases between them. As DNA, the CDR3 is TGTGCCAGCAGCTTAGTAATGGGTACCGAAGCTTTCTTT. Encoded protein: CASSLVMGTEAFF.

A few counts support this clonotype. The chain recombines TRBV20-1 with TRBJ1-5, with D possibly being TRBD1 (6 bases). The CDR3 is made up of 14 amino acids. Trimming removed 6 bases at V and 6 bases at J, with 18 bases between. CDR1 and CDR2 from the germline V gene are DFQATT and SNEGSKA (reference sequence). CDR3 amino acids: CSARGGGAGQPQHF. The CDR3 DNA reads TGCAGTGCGAGGGGTGGGGGCGCGGGTCAGCCCCAGCATTTT.

J is TRBJ1-2 and V is TRBV2, with 9 bases lining up with TRBD1. The germline CDR1 and CDR2 sequences are SNHLY and FYNNEI. The CDR3 runs to 15 residues. Germline trimming cut 6 bases from V and 4 bases from J; bases unmatched to any gene: 9. As DNA, the CDR3 is TGTGCCAGCAGCGCCCGGGACAGGGTCCTCTATGGCTACACCTTC. Translating gives CASSARDRVLYGYTF.

The gene calls are TRBV19 and TRBJ2-5; D unclear. The V end lost 4 bases, the J end lost 4 bases, and 16 bases lay between the germline ends. This CDR3 contains 15 residues. The germline gives CDR1 LNHDA, CDR2 SQIVND (reference sequence). CDR3 region: CASSKDPVRSETQYF. The CDR3 DNA sequence: TGTGCCAGTAGTAAGGATCCAGTCCGGTCAGAGACCCAGTACTTC.

The V call is TRBV20-1, the J call TRBJ2-1, with D perhaps TRBD1 (5 bases). This CDR3 region has 14 residues. The ends were cut back, 1 base at V and 9 bases at J, with 16 bases in the middle. Germline V gene data show CDR1 as DFQATT and CDR2 as SNEGSKA (reference sequence). This CDR3 reads CSARGVSGATEQFF. The CDR3 region has the DNA TGCAGTGCTAGAGGGGTTAGTGGGGCGACTGAGCAGTTCTTC.